This T cell receptor beta chain was captured by sequencing in a study of regulatory T cells in long-lasting Graves disease. Findings and caveats of the study: Favored usage of TRBV28, TRBJ1-2 and TRBJ2-5 was recorded in persistent disease.

The time point was: newly diagnosed GD, antithyroid drugs for less than 3 months. PBMCs were the source of the RNA used for TCR sequencing. Roughly 8.2 milliliters of peripheral blood were drawn into EDTA tubes. Assembly of TCR beta libraries relied on iRepertoire HTBI primers together with Arm-PCR of CDR3 regions. TCRdb re-analysed the multiplex PCR reads in MiXCR, keeping a single row per CDR3 protein. Seen here are 350,000 to 450,000 distinct CDR3 sequences, about a sixth observed once, and the top ten hold around 27%. This clonotype was recorded at least ten times. Its antigen is undetermined. Per germline, CDR1 SGDLS and CDR2 YYNGEE. The CDR3 sequence is 14 residues long. Trimming stripped 4 bases from V and 3 bases from J, with 12 bases between. The data were also submitted as part of a second study, on T cells in Graves' hyperthyroidism and ophthalmopathy.

Sequencing used peripheral blood mononuclear cells (PBMCs), obtained at new diagnosis, from a patient treated with antithyroid drugs. The TCR comes from a middle-aged man with Graves disease. This chain links TRBV9 with TRBJ2-3; D might be TRBD1 (6 bases). CDR3 loop: CASSPGTFTDTQYF. In DNA form, the CDR3 reads TGTGCCAGCAGCCCCGGGACATTTACAGATACGCAGTATTTT.